Listed below are T cell receptor beta chains from one sample, sequenced in a study of blood T cell repertoires in COVID-19. Data came from immunoSEQ multiplex PCR; TCRdb stores just in-frame clones and leaves some out. Of 43,000 or so clones listed, about 91% are singletons. Sequencing was done on a sample of peripheral blood. The source of these receptors is a man aged 55-75 years with active COVID-19. Both conserved end residues are part of each CDR3. The D gene is left open where the match is weak. The listing skips clone size in some rows; elsewhere it reads once, few, many or a size class.

d_gene: .; abundance: .; v_gene: TRBV5-1; j_gene: TRBJ1-1; CDR3nt: TGCGCCAGCAACTTGCAGGCGGAGGGTGGTGAAGCTTTCTTT; CDR3aa: CASNLQAEGGEAFF
d_gene: TRBD1; abundance: .; v_gene: TRBV4-1; j_gene: TRBJ2-2; CDR3nt: TGCGCCAGCAGCCGAACGGACAGGGACGGCGGGGAGCTGTTTTTT; CDR3aa: CASSRTDRDGGELFF
d_gene: .; abundance: .; v_gene: TRBV12-5; j_gene: TRBJ1-3; CDR3nt: TGTGCTAGTGGTTTGGACAGGAGAAACACCATATATTTT; CDR3aa: CASGLDRRNTIYF
d_gene: TRBD1; abundance: few; v_gene: TRBV5-4; j_gene: TRBJ2-7; CDR3nt: TGTGCCAGCAGCTGGGACAGGGGGAACGAGCAGTACTTC; CDR3aa: CASSWDRGNEQYF
d_gene: TRBD2; abundance: .; v_gene: TRBV5-1; j_gene: TRBJ2-3; CDR3nt: TGCGCCAGCAGCTTGGGGGGCGCTAGCGGGAACACAGATACGCAGTATTTT; CDR3aa: CASSLGGASGNTDTQYF
d_gene: .; abundance: .; v_gene: TRBV20-1; j_gene: TRBJ1-2; CDR3nt: TGCAGTGCTGGGAGGGAGTATGGCTACACCTTC; CDR3aa: CSAGREYGYTF
d_gene: .; abundance: .; v_gene: TRBV4-1; j_gene: TRBJ2-7; CDR3nt: TGCGCCAGCAGCCAAGTATACACAGGGTCGAGTGAGCAGTACTTC; CDR3aa: CASSQVYTGSSEQYF
d_gene: TRBD2; abundance: .; v_gene: TRBV7-9; j_gene: TRBJ2-2; CDR3nt: TGTGCCAGCAACGCCGGGACTACTAGTACCGGGGAGCTGTTTTTT; CDR3aa: CASNAGTTSTGELFF
d_gene: .; abundance: .; v_gene: TRBV28; j_gene: TRBJ1-5; CDR3nt: TGTGCCAGCCGGACAGTCAATCAGCCCCAGCATTTT; CDR3aa: CASRTVNQPQHF
d_gene: TRBD2; abundance: .; v_gene: TRBV20-1; j_gene: TRBJ2-2; CDR3nt: TGCAGTGCTAGTTCGACTAGCGGGGCCGGGGAGCTGTTTTTT; CDR3aa: CSASSTSGAGELFF
d_gene: .; abundance: .; v_gene: TRBV14; j_gene: TRBJ1-1; CDR3nt: TGTGCCAGCAGCCAAGCACTCGGGGGTACTGAAGCTTTCTTT; CDR3aa: CASSQALGGTEAFF
d_gene: .; abundance: many; v_gene: TRBV4-3; j_gene: TRBJ2-7; CDR3nt: TGCGCCAGCAGCCTGTCTAGGGGCATCTACGAGCAGTACTTC; CDR3aa: CASSLSRGIYEQYF
d_gene: TRBD2; abundance: .; v_gene: TRBV11-2; j_gene: TRBJ2-2; CDR3nt: TGTGCCAGCAGCTTAGGATGGCGGGAGGGTGGGCCCGGGGAGCTGTTTTTT; CDR3aa: CASSLGWREGGPGELFF
d_gene: TRBD2; abundance: .; v_gene: TRBV5-1; j_gene: TRBJ2-3; CDR3nt: TGCGCCAGCAGCTGGACTAGCGGGGCCGATACGCAGTATTTT; CDR3aa: CASSWTSGADTQYF
d_gene: .; abundance: few; v_gene: TRBV7-9; j_gene: TRBJ2-7; CDR3nt: TGTGCCAGCAGCTTAGGGGGAGTAGGAGAGCAGTACTTC; CDR3aa: CASSLGGVGEQYF
d_gene: TRBD2; abundance: .; v_gene: TRBV2; j_gene: TRBJ2-1; CDR3nt: TGTGCCAGCAGACGGGAGGGCCATAATGAGCAGTTCTTC; CDR3aa: CASRREGHNEQFF
d_gene: .; abundance: .; v_gene: TRBV11-3; j_gene: TRBJ1-5; CDR3nt: TGTGCCAGCACCATCAGCAGGGGCAAGCCCCAGCATTTT; CDR3aa: CASTISRGKPQHF
d_gene: .; abundance: .; v_gene: TRBV7-2; j_gene: TRBJ2-3; CDR3nt: TGTGCCAGCAGCTTAGCGGCCCCAGATACGCAGTATTTT; CDR3aa: CASSLAAPDTQYF
d_gene: TRBD1; abundance: .; v_gene: TRBV5-4; j_gene: TRBJ1-1; CDR3nt: TGTGCCAGCAGCGCGGGACAGGGGGTGACCATGAACACTGAAGCTTTCTTT; CDR3aa: CASSAGQGVTMNTEAFF
d_gene: .; abundance: .; v_gene: TRBV2; j_gene: TRBJ2-5; CDR3nt: TGTGCCAGCATGCAGGGACATCCCGAGACCCAGTACTTC; CDR3aa: CASMQGHPETQYF
d_gene: .; abundance: .; v_gene: TRBV18; j_gene: TRBJ2-3; CDR3nt: TGTGCCAGCTCACCACCGATGGGCAGGGGCCGAGATACGCAGTATTTT; CDR3aa: CASSPPMGRGRDTQYF
d_gene: .; abundance: .; v_gene: TRBV4-1; j_gene: TRBJ1-1; CDR3nt: TGCGCCAGCAGCCAAGAGGGGCAGGGTTATGAAGCTTTCTTT; CDR3aa: CASSQEGQGYEAFF
d_gene: .; abundance: .; v_gene: TRBV5-1; j_gene: TRBJ2-2; CDR3nt: TGCGCCAGCAGCTTCGGGCCCGGGGACACCGGGGAGCTGTTTTTT; CDR3aa: CASSFGPGDTGELFF
d_gene: TRBD2; abundance: .; v_gene: TRBV6-2/TRBV6-3; j_gene: TRBJ2-1; CDR3nt: TGTGCCAGCAGTTACTTGAGCGGGGGATACAATGAGCAGTTCTTC; CDR3aa: CASSYLSGGYNEQFF
d_gene: TRBD1; abundance: .; v_gene: TRBV3-1/TRBV3-2; j_gene: TRBJ1-2; CDR3nt: TGTGCCGGCAGGCACGTAGAACAGGGGGTCCGAGCTAACTATGGCTACACCTTC; CDR3aa: CAGRHVEQGVRANYGYTF
d_gene: .; abundance: many; v_gene: TRBV18; j_gene: TRBJ1-1; CDR3nt: TGTGCCAGCTCACAGGGGAAGGGAAACACTGAAGCTTTCTTT; CDR3aa: CASSQGKGNTEAFF
d_gene: TRBD2; abundance: once; v_gene: TRBV7-3; j_gene: TRBJ2-1; CDR3nt: TGTGCCAGCAGCCTGCGCGGGAGGCCGGGAAATGAGCAGTTCTTC; CDR3aa: CASSLRGRPGNEQFF
d_gene: TRBD1; abundance: .; v_gene: TRBV24-1; j_gene: TRBJ1-2; CDR3nt: TGTGCCACCAGTGACTCCGGACAGGGGAACTATGGCTACACCTTC; CDR3aa: CATSDSGQGNYGYTF
d_gene: TRBD2; abundance: .; v_gene: TRBV6-6; j_gene: TRBJ2-3; CDR3nt: TGTGCCAGCAGTAAGCTAGCGGGAACAAGCACAGATACGCAGTATTTT; CDR3aa: CASSKLAGTSTDTQYF
d_gene: TRBD1; abundance: .; v_gene: TRBV2; j_gene: TRBJ2-2; CDR3nt: TGTGCCAGCACCGCCAGGACAGGGGGCGGCGGGGAGCTGTTTTTT; CDR3aa: CASTARTGGGGELFF
d_gene: TRBD2; abundance: .; v_gene: TRBV29-1; j_gene: TRBJ2-1; CDR3nt: TGCAGCGTCTCGGCGGGGGGGCACAATGAGCAGTTCTTC; CDR3aa: CSVSAGGHNEQFF
d_gene: .; abundance: .; v_gene: TRBV4-3; j_gene: TRBJ2-2; CDR3nt: TGCGCCAGCAGCCTCTCTACCCAGAACACCGGGGAGCTGTTTTTT; CDR3aa: CASSLSTQNTGELFF
d_gene: TRBD1; abundance: .; v_gene: TRBV5-1; j_gene: TRBJ1-5; CDR3nt: TGCGCCAGCAGTCTGACAGGGGATCAGCCCCAGCATTTT; CDR3aa: CASSLTGDQPQHF
d_gene: .; abundance: .; v_gene: TRBV7-2; j_gene: TRBJ2-5; CDR3nt: TGTGCCAGCAGCCCTCTTGGCGGGGAAGTGTGGGAGACCCAGTACTTC; CDR3aa: CASSPLGGEVWETQYF
d_gene: TRBD2; abundance: once; v_gene: TRBV3-1/TRBV3-2; j_gene: TRBJ2-5; CDR3nt: TGTGCCAGCAGCCAAGCGTCAGGGACTAGCGGGGCCGAGACCCAGTACTTC; CDR3aa: CASSQASGTSGAETQYF
d_gene: .; abundance: few; v_gene: TRBV7-8; j_gene: TRBJ1-4; CDR3nt: TGTGCCAGCAGCCCTCGACATGAGGGAGGGGGTGAAAAACTGTTTTTT; CDR3aa: CASSPRHEGGGEKLFF
d_gene: .; abundance: .; v_gene: TRBV2; j_gene: TRBJ2-2; CDR3nt: TGTGCCAGCAGTGAGCCCGGCCCGGCGGGCACCGGGGAGCTGTTTTTT; CDR3aa: CASSEPGPAGTGELFF
d_gene: .; abundance: once; v_gene: TRBV14; j_gene: TRBJ2-3; CDR3nt: TGTGCCAGCAGAGGGGCCTCTAGCACAGATACGCAGTATTTT; CDR3aa: CASRGASSTDTQYF
d_gene: .; abundance: .; v_gene: TRBV3-1/TRBV3-2; j_gene: TRBJ1-5; CDR3nt: TGTGCCAGCAGCCAAGATATCGGTCAGCCCCAGCATTTT; CDR3aa: CASSQDIGQPQHF
d_gene: TRBD1; abundance: .; v_gene: TRBV7-3; j_gene: TRBJ1-1; CDR3nt: TGTGCCAGTAAGGGGGCAGCCTTGAACACTGAAGCTTTCTTT; CDR3aa: CASKGAALNTEAFF
d_gene: .; abundance: .; v_gene: TRBV6-2/TRBV6-3; j_gene: TRBJ2-7; CDR3nt: TGTGCCAGCAGTTACTCCGGCAGTGTGGAGGGCCAGCAGTACTTC; CDR3aa: CASSYSGSVEGQQYF
d_gene: .; abundance: .; v_gene: TRBV7-8; j_gene: TRBJ2-7; CDR3nt: TGTGCCAGCAGCTTAGGACTAGATTACGAGCAGTACTTC; CDR3aa: CASSLGLDYEQYF
d_gene: .; abundance: .; v_gene: TRBV28; j_gene: TRBJ1-3; CDR3nt: TGTGCCAGCAGTCCGGGGCGGGGGCAAAATGGAAACACCATATATTTT; CDR3aa: CASSPGRGQNGNTIYF
d_gene: .; abundance: .; v_gene: TRBV7-9; j_gene: TRBJ2-7; CDR3nt: TGTGCCGGCAGCCGACGGCAGGGTTCCTACGAGCAGTACTTC; CDR3aa: CAGSRRQGSYEQYF
d_gene: .; abundance: .; v_gene: TRBV10-2; j_gene: TRBJ2-7; CDR3nt: TGCGCCAGCAGTGAACAGGGAACCTACGAGCAGTACTTC; CDR3aa: CASSEQGTYEQYF
d_gene: .; abundance: .; v_gene: TRBV18; j_gene: TRBJ1-4; CDR3nt: TGTGCCAGCTCACCTTTCCAGGGGTCTAATGAAAAACTGTTTTTT; CDR3aa: CASSPFQGSNEKLFF
d_gene: TRBD1; abundance: medium-sized; v_gene: TRBV6-2/TRBV6-3; j_gene: TRBJ1-2; CDR3nt: TGTGCCAGCAGCACAGGGGTTGGCTACACCTTC; CDR3aa: CASSTGVGYTF
d_gene: .; abundance: .; v_gene: TRBV6-1; j_gene: TRBJ1-5; CDR3nt: TGTGCCAGCAGTGAAGCGCGGCCAGGGATTCAGCCCCAGCATTTT; CDR3aa: CASSEARPGIQPQHF
d_gene: .; abundance: .; v_gene: TRBV5-1; j_gene: TRBJ2-3; CDR3nt: TGCGCCAGCAGCTTGGGATACGCGACAGGCCGAAAATCTGATACGCAGTATTTT; CDR3aa: CASSLGYATGRKSDTQYF
d_gene: .; abundance: .; v_gene: TRBV30; j_gene: TRBJ1-5; CDR3nt: TGTGCCTGGAGGGAACAGGGCAATCAGCCCCAGCATTTT; CDR3aa: CAWREQGNQPQHF
d_gene: .; abundance: .; v_gene: TRBV7-2; j_gene: TRBJ2-5; CDR3nt: TGTGCCAGCAGACCCGACAGTATTCAAGAGACCCAGTACTTC; CDR3aa: CASRPDSIQETQYF
d_gene: TRBD1; abundance: .; v_gene: TRBV6-5; j_gene: TRBJ1-6; CDR3nt: TGTGCCAGCACCACCGACAGGGCCAATTCACCCCTCCACTTT; CDR3aa: CASTTDRANSPLHF
d_gene: .; abundance: .; v_gene: TRBV20-1; j_gene: TRBJ1-6; CDR3nt: TGCAGTGCTAGTTCGGGGGGCAATTCACCCCTCCACTTT; CDR3aa: CSASSGGNSPLHF
d_gene: TRBD1; abundance: once; v_gene: TRBV19; j_gene: TRBJ2-5; CDR3nt: TGTGCCAGTAGTAAGGGTGACAGGGAACAAGAGACCCAGTACTTC; CDR3aa: CASSKGDREQETQYF
d_gene: .; abundance: .; v_gene: TRBV12-2; j_gene: TRBJ2-7; CDR3nt: TGTGCAAGTCGCTTAGGGCAGAACCGTAACGAGCAGTACTTC; CDR3aa: CASRLGQNRNEQYF
d_gene: TRBD2; abundance: .; v_gene: TRBV4-1; j_gene: TRBJ2-3; CDR3nt: TGCGCCAGCAGCCAAGAAGGGACTAGCGGGACGAGCGATACGCAGTATTTT; CDR3aa: CASSQEGTSGTSDTQYF
d_gene: .; abundance: .; v_gene: TRBV4-3; j_gene: TRBJ1-5; CDR3nt: TGCGCCAGCAGCCAAGATATTACGGTGAATCAGCCCCAGCATTTT; CDR3aa: CASSQDITVNQPQHF